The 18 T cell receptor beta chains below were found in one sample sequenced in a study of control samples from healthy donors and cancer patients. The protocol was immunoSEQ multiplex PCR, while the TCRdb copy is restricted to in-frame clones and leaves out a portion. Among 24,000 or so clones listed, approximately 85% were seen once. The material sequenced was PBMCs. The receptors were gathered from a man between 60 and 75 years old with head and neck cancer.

Here the CDR3 DNA reads TGTGCCAGCAGCGTGGGGTTAGGGGCGGAACTGTTTTTT. It translates to CASSVGLGAELFF. This chain uses TRBV9 with TRBJ1-4, with D possibly TRBD1 on 5 matching bases. The CDR3 loop spans 13 amino acids. CDR1 and CDR2 from the germline V gene are SGDLS and YYNGEE. The ends were cut back, 2 bases at V and 12 bases at J, with 14 bases in the middle.

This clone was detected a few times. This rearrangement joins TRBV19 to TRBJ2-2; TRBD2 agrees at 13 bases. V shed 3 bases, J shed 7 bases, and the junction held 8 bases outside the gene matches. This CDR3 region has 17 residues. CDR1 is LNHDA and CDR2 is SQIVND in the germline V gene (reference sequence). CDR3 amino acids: CASSIRGLAGASGELFF. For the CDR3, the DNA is TGTGCCAGTAGTATCCGCGGACTAGCGGGAGCCAGCGGGGAGCTGTTTTTT.

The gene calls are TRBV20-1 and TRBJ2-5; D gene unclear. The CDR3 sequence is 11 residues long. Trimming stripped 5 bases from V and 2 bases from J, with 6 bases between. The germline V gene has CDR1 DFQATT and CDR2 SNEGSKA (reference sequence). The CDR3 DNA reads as TGCAGTGCTCACCCGCAAGAGACCCAGTACTTC. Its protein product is CSAHPQETQYF.

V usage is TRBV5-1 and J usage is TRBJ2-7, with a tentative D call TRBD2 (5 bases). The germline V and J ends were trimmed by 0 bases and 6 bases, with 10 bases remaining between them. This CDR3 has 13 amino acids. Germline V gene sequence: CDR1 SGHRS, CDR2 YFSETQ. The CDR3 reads CASSLVGGAEQYV. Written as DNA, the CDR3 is TGCGCCAGCAGCTTGGTCGGAGGCGCCGAGCAGTACGTC.

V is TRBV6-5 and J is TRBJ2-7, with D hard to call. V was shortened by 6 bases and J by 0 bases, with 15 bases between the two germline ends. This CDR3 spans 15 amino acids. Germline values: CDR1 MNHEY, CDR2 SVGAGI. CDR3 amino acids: CASRDVRSFSYEQYF. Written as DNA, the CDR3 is TGTGCCAGCAGGGATGTTAGATCGTTCTCCTACGAGCAGTACTTC.

CDR3 sequence: CASSLGLYNEQFF. CDR3 nucleotides: TGTGCCAGCAGTTTAGGACTCTACAATGAGCAGTTCTTC. The gene calls are TRBV27 and TRBJ2-1, with D tentatively TRBD2 (5 bases). There are 13 residues in the CDR3. Per germline, CDR1 MNHEY and CDR2 SMNVEV (reference sequence). Trimming left V 2 bases short and J 3 bases short, with 5 bases between.

The CDR3, as DNA: TGTGCCAGCAGTCTCCCTCAGGGGTTCGGCACTGAAGCTTTCTTT. It translates to CASSLPQGFGTEAFF. This chain links TRBV28 with TRBJ1-1, with D perhaps TRBD1 (6 bases). This CDR3 has 15 amino acids. From germline, CDR1 is MDHEN and CDR2 SYDVKM. With 5 bases removed from V and 4 bases from J, the gap between germline ends came to 17 bases.

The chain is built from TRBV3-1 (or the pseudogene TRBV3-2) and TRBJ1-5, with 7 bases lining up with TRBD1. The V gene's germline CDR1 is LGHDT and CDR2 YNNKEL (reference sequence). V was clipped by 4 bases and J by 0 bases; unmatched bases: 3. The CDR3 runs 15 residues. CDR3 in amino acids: CASSLGTDSNQPQHF. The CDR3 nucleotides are TGTGCCAGCAGCCTAGGGACAGATAGCAATCAGCCCCAGCATTTT.

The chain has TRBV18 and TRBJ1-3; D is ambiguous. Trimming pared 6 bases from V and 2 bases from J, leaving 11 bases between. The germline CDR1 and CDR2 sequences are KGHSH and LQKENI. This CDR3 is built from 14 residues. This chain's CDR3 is CASSPSGAGNTIYF. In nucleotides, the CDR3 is TGTGCCAGCTCCCCATCCGGAGCTGGAAACACCATATATTTT. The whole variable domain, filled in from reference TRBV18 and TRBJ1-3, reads NAGVMQNPRHLVRRRGQEARLRCSPMKGHSHVYWYRQLPEEGLKFMVYLQKENIIDESGMPKERFSAEFPKEGPSILRIQQVVRGDSAAYFCASSPSGAGNTIYFGEGSWLTVV.

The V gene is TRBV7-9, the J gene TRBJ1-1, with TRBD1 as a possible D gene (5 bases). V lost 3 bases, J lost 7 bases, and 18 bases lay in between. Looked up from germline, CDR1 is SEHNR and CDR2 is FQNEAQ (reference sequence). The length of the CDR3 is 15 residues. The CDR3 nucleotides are TGTGCCAGCAGCTTCCTCCCCGGAGGGGCAGATGAAGCTTTCTTT. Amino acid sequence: CASSFLPGGADEAFF.

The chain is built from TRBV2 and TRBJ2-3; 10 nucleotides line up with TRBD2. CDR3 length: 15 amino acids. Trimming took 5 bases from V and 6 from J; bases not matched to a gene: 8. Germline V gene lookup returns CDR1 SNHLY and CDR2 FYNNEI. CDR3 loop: CASSRGVAGGDTQYF. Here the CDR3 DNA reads TGTGCCAGCAGTAGAGGAGTAGCGGGAGGTGATACGCAGTATTTT.

The CDR3 DNA follows: TGTGCCAGTTCCTTCCGGGACAGAGTCCCCAATAATGAAAAACTGTTTTTT. Its translation: CASSFRDRVPNNEKLFF. The chain is built from TRBV19 and TRBJ1-4; 7 bases line up with TRBD1. The length of the CDR3 is 17 residues. V trimming: 8 bases; J trimming: 4 bases; junction bases outside the gene matches: 16. Germline lookup yields CDR1 LNHDA and CDR2 SQIVND (reference sequence).

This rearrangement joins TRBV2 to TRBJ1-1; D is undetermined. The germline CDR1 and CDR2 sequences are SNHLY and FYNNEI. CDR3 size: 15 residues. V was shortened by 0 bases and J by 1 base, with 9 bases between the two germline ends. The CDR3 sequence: CASSEALGSNTEAFF. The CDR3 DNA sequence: TGTGCCAGCAGTGAAGCGCTTGGGTCGAACACTGAAGCTTTCTTT.

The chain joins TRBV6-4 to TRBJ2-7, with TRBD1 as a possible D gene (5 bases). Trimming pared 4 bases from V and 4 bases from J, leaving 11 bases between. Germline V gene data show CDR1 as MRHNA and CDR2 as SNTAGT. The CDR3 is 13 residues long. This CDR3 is CASSAARGYEQYV. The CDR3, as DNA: TGTGCCAGCAGTGCAGCTAGGGGATACGAGCAGTACGTC.

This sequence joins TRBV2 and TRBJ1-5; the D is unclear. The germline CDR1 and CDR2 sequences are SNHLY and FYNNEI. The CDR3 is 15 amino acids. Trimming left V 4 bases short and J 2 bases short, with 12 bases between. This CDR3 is CASSGVASGNQPQHF. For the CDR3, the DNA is TGTGCCAGCAGTGGAGTGGCCTCAGGCAATCAGCCCCAGCATTTT. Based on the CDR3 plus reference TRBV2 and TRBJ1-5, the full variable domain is EPEVTQTPSHQVTQMGQEVILRCVPISNHLYFYWYRQILGQKVEFLVSFYNNEISEKSEIFDDQFSVERPDGSNFTLKIRSTKLEDSAMYFCASSGVASGNQPQHFGDGTRLSIL.

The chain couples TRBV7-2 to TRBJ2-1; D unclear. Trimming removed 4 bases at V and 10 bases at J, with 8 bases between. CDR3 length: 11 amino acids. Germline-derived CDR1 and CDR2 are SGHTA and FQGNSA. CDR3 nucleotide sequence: TGTGCCAGCAGCTCTCTGGGGGAGCAGTTCTTC. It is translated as CASSSLGEQFF.

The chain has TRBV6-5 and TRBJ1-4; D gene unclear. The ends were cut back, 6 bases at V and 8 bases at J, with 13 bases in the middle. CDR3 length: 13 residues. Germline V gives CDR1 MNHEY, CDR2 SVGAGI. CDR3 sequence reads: CASRGPVLEKLFF. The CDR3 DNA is TGTGCCAGCAGGGGTCCGGTCCTCGAAAAACTGTTTTTT.

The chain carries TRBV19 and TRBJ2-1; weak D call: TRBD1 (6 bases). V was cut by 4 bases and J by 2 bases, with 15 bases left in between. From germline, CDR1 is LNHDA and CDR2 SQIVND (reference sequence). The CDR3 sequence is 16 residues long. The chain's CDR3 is CASSTYRVRTYNEQFF. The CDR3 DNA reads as TGTGCCAGTAGTACCTACAGGGTTCGGACCTACAATGAGCAGTTCTTC.